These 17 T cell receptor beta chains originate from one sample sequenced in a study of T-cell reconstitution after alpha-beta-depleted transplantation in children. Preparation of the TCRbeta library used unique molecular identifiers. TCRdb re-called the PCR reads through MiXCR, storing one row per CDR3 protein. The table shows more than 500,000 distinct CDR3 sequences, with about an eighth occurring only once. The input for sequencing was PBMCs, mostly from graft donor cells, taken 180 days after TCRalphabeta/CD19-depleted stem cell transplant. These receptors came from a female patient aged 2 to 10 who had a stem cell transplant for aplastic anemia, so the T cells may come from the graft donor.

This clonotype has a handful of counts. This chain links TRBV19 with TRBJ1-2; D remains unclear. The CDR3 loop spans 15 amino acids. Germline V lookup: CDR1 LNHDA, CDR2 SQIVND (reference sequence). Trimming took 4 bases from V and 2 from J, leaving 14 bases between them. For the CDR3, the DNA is TGTGCCAGTAGTACCGAGGGCAGACGAAACTATGGCTACACCTTC. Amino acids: CASSTEGRRNYGYTF.

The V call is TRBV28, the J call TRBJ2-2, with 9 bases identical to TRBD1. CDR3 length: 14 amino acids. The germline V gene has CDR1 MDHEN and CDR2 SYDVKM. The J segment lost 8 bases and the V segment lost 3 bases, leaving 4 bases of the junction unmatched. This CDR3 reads CASSFDRGKGELFF. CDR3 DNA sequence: TGTGCCAGCAGTTTTGACAGGGGGAAAGGGGAGCTGTTTTTT.

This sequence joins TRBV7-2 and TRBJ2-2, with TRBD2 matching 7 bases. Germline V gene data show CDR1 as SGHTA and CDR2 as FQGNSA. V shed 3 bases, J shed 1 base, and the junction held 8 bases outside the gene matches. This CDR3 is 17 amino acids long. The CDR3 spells CASSFPRDYWNTGELFF. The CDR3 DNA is TGTGCCAGCAGCTTTCCCCGGGACTATTGGAACACCGGGGAGCTGTTTTTT.

The CDR3 spells CASSLVGVGGHQPQHF. In nucleotides, the CDR3 is TGTGCCAGCAGCTTAGTCGGCGTAGGGGGCCATCAGCCCCAGCATTTT. The chain joins TRBV7-2 to TRBJ1-5, with 7 bases matching TRBD1. This CDR3 is 16 amino acids long. Germline V lookup: CDR1 SGHTA, CDR2 FQGNSA. V lost 1 base, J lost 5 bases, and 8 bases stayed unmatched.

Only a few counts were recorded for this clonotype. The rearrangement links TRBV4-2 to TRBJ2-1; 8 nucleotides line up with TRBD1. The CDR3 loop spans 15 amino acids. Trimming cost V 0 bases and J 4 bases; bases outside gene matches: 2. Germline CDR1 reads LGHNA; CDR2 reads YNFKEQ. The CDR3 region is CASSQEGQVYNEQFF. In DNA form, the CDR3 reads TGTGCCAGCAGCCAAGAGGGACAGGTTTACAATGAGCAGTTCTTC.

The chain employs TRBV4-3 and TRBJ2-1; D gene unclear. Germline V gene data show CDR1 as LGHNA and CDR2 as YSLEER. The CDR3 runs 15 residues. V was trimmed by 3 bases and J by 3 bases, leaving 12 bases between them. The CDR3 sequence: CASSHLPKNYNEQFF. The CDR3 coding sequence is TGCGCCAGCAGCCACCTGCCCAAAAACTACAATGAGCAGTTCTTC.

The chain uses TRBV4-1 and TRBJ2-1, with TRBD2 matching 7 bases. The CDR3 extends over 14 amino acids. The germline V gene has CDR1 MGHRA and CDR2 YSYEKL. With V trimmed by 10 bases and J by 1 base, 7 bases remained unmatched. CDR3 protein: CATGRETSYNEQFF. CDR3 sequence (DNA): TGCGCCACGGGGCGGGAGACATCCTACAATGAGCAGTTCTTC.

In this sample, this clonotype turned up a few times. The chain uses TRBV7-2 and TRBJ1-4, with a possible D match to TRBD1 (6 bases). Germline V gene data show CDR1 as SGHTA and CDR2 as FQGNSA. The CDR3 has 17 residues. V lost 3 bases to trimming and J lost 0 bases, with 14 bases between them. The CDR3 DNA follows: TGTGCCAGCAGCTTTTGGGACACCTCTGCAACTAATGAAAAACTGTTTTTT. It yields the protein CASSFWDTSATNEKLFF. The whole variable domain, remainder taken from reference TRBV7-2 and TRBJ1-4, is GAGVSQSPSNKVTEKGKDVELRCDPISGHTALYWYRQSLGQGLEFLIYFQGNSAPDKSGLPSDRFSAERTGGSVSTLTIQRTQQEDSAVYLCASSFWDTSATNEKLFFGSGTQLSVL.

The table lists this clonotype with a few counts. In DNA, the CDR3 is TGTGCCAGCAGTTTAAGGGGGAGGCCAAAAGAGACCCAGTACTTC. This gives the protein CASSLRGRPKETQYF. The chain employs TRBV12-3 or TRBV12-4 and TRBJ2-5; D is possibly TRBD1 or TRBD2 (6 bases each). This CDR3 contains 15 residues. Trimming pared 2 bases from V and 3 bases from J, leaving 13 bases between.

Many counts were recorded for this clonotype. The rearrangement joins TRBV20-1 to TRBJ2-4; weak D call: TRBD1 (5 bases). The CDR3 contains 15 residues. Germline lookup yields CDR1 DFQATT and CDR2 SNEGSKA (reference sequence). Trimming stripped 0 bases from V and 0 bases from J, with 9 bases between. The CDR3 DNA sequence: TGCAGTGCTAGAGATCCGCAGGGAGCCAAAAACATTCAGTACTTC. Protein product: CSARDPQGAKNIQYF.

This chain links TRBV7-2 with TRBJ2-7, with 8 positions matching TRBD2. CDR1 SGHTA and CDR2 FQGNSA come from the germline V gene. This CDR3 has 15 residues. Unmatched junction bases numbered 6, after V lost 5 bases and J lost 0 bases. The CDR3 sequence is CASSGTGTSSYEQYF. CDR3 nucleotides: TGTGCCAGCAGCGGGACCGGGACTAGCTCCTACGAGCAGTACTTC.

The CDR3 DNA sequence: TGTGCCAGCAGTTTATCCAGAGTGAGGTCCTACGAGCAGTACTTC. Amino acid sequence: CASSLSRVRSYEQYF. J is TRBJ2-7 and V is TRBV28; D gene ambiguous. Between the trimmed V and J ends, which lost 1 base and 1 base, there was a span of 11 bases. Germline V CDR1 and CDR2: MDHEN, SYDVKM. CDR3 length: 15 amino acids.

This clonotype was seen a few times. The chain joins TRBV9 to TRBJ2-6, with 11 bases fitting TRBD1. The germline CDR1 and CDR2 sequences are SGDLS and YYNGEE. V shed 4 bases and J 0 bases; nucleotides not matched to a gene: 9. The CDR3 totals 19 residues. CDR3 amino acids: CASSPYGTGGNSGANVLTF. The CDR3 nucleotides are TGTGCCAGCAGCCCATACGGGACAGGGGGTAACTCTGGGGCCAACGTCCTGACTTTC.

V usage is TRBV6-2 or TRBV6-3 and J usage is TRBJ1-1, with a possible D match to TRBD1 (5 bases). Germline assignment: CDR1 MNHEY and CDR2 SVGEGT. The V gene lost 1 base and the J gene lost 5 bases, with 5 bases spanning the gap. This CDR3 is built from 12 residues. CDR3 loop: CASSYWGTEAFF. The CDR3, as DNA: TGTGCCAGCAGTTACTGGGGGACTGAAGCTTTCTTT.

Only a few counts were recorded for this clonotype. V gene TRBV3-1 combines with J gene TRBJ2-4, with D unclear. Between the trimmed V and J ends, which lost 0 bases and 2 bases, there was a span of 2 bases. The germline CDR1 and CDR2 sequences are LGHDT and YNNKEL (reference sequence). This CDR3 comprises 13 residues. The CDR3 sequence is CASSQESKNIQYF. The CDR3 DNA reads TGTGCCAGCAGCCAAGAGTCCAAAAACATTCAGTACTTC.

This CDR3 is CAWSVLGGGAYEQYF. The CDR3 coding sequence is TGTGCCTGGAGTGTACTAGGGGGTGGGGCATACGAGCAGTACTTC. The V gene is TRBV30, the J gene TRBJ2-7, with D maybe TRBD1 (6 bases). Trimming removed 0 bases at V and 4 bases at J, with 16 bases between. The CDR3 runs to 15 residues. Germline CDR1 GTSNPN, CDR2 SVGIG (reference sequence). The full variable domain, with the rest looked up from reference TRBV30 and TRBJ2-7, is SQTIHQWPATLVQPVGSPLSLECTVEGTSNPNLYWYRQAAGRGLQLLFYSVGIGQISSEVPQNLSASRPQDRQFILSSKKLLLSDSGFYLCAWSVLGGGAYEQYFGPGTRLTVT.

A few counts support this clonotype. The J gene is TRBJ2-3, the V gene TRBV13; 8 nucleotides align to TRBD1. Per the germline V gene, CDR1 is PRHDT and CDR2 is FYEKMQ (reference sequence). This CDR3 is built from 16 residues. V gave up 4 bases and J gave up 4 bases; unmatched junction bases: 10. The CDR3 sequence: CASSSQQGGRPDTQYF. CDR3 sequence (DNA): TGTGCCAGCAGCTCCCAACAGGGGGGCCGTCCAGATACGCAGTATTTT. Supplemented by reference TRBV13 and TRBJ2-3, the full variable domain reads AAGVIQSPRHLIKEKRETATLKCYPIPRHDTVYWYQQGPGQDPQFLISFYEKMQSDKGSIPDRFSAQQFSDYHSELNMSSLELGDSALYFCASSSQQGGRPDTQYFGPGTRLTVL.